The present entry profiles one T cell receptor (beta chain) with its context. The target antigen is unknown. The data stem from a study of OX40 agonist ivuxolimab in advanced cancers. Study-level results: Some nonresponders likewise displayed low normalized T-cell clonal expansion. The 0.1-3.0 mg/kg partial responders had among the lowest clonal expansion. At 0.1 to 3.0 mg/kg and by week 6, clonal expansion occurred in CD4+ and CD8+ blood T cells.

The table came from immunoSEQ multiplex PCR; TCRdb's copy has only in-frame clones and leaves some out. The sample includes about 80,000 clones, approximately 90% seen only once; the top ten take roughly 0.2%. Trimming at V came to 5 bases and at J to 0 bases, leaving 5 bases not matched to a gene. CDR1 is SGHVS, CDR2 FQNEAQ, per germline. CDR3 size: 17 residues. Sequencing was performed on CD4+ or CD8+ T cells sorted from blood, taken in a trial of the OX40 agonist ivuxolimab. The rearrangement uses TRBV7-8 and TRBJ2-3; 13 nucleotides align to TRBD2. The TCR originated in an adult with an advanced solid tumor such as melanoma, head and neck, liver or kidney cancer. DNA for the CDR3: TGTGCCAGCAGCGAACTAGCGGGGGGGCCGAGCACAGATACGCAGTATTTT. Translating it yields CASSELAGGPSTDTQYF.